This T cell receptor (beta chain) derives from a study of cytomegalovirus exposure and HLA in healthy donors. The study's findings and limits: Using a false discovery rate of 0.05, a later analysis showed that approximately 17,000 TCR beta sequences were associated with HLA alleles.

Everyone who donated was a healthy bone marrow donor. Amplification used 60 Vbeta primers and 13 Jbeta primers. Measured with immunoSEQ multiplex PCR; TCRdb has only the in-frame clones, and not every one. The sample consists of 200,000 to 250,000 clones, 70% to 85% of them appearing once. To note about this clone: Its target is not known.

Trimming removed 4 bases from V and 0 bases from J; junction bases left unmatched: 2. Germline lookup yields CDR1 SQVTM and CDR2 ANQGSEA. The CDR3 is 13 residues long. This TCR was recovered from a male donor in good health and CMV-seronegative. J is TRBJ2-7 and V is TRBV29-1, with 8 bases lining up with TRBD2. The sequenced sample consisted of PBMCs. The CDR3 DNA follows: TGCAGCGTTGGGCGGGGGGTCTCCTACGAGCAGTACTTC. Encoded protein: CSVGRGVSYEQYF.